These T cell receptor beta chains were read from a single sample in a study of regulatory T cells in long-lasting Graves disease. Each CDR3 protein is one row after TCRdb ran MiXCR on the multiplex PCR reads. The sample consists of hundreds of thousands of distinct CDR3 sequences, around 30% of them appearing once. The sample here was peripheral blood mononuclear cells (PBMCs), taken when the disease was refractory, from a patient treated with antithyroid drugs. These receptors were taken from a female donor with Graves disease. The CDR3 runs from the conserved cysteine through the conserved F or W. D genes are given only for firm matches. Only part of the rows carry a size: once, few, many, or a class if the clone is expanded.

-,TRBJ2-4,TRBD2,TRBV19,TGTGCCAGTAGGGAGCGGGAGGACTTAGCCAAAAACATTCAGTACTTC,CASREREDLAKNIQYF
-,TRBJ2-7,TRBD2,TRBV11-2,TGTGCCAGCAGCTTACTTAGCGGGAGCCCGTACGAGCAGTACTTC,CASSLLSGSPYEQYF
many,TRBJ2-7,-,TRBV7-2,TGTGCCAGCAGCCCTGGTCGGGCCAGGGTCCACGGCGAGCAGTACTTC,CASSPGRARVHGEQYF
few,TRBJ2-2,-,TRBV9,TGTGCCAGCAGCGTAGGCCTCACCGGGGAGCTGTTTTTT,CASSVGLTGELFF
-,TRBJ2-7,-,TRBV6-2/TRBV6-3,TGTGCCAGCAGTTACGGTACAGGGCGGGTCGAGCAGTACTTC,CASSYGTGRVEQYF
many,TRBJ2-5,TRBD1,TRBV12-3/TRBV12-4,TGTGCCAGCAGGTCCGGGACAGGGCCCCAAGAGACCCAGTACTTC,CASRSGTGPQETQYF
-,TRBJ2-3,-,TRBV13,TGTGCCAGCAGCCTAGCCCGGGACACTAGCACAGATACGCAGTATTTT,CASSLARDTSTDTQYF
few,TRBJ2-7,-,TRBV7-2,TGTGCCAGCAGCTTTGGGACCGCGCTGGGAGAGCAGTACTTC,CASSFGTALGEQYF
-,TRBJ1-6,-,TRBV20-1,TGCAGTGCGGCCTTGGGGCAGATCACGGTTAATTCACCCCTCCACTTT,CSAALGQITVNSPLHF
few,TRBJ2-7,-,TRBV20-1,TGCAGTGCCGCACCGAACGACGGCTACGAGCAGTACTTC,CSAAPNDGYEQYF
-,TRBJ2-7,-,TRBV2,TGTGCCAGCTTACTGCCCGGTGCGGAGCAGTACTTC,CASLLPGAEQYF
-,TRBJ2-3,-,TRBV2,TGTGCCAGCCCAGGGAGCGGTAGCACAGATACGCAGTATTTT,CASPGSGSTDTQYF
-,TRBJ2-7,-,TRBV29-1,TGCAGCGTTGCCCCAGCGGCCTCCTACGAGCAGTACTTC,CSVAPAASYEQYF
many,TRBJ1-2,-,TRBV28,TGTGCCAGCAGTTCAAGGGCGCCCTATGGCTACACCTTC,CASSSRAPYGYTF
few,TRBJ2-7,-,TRBV29-1,TGCAGCGTTGATGGGGTGGATCTTCAAGACTCTTACGAGCAGTACTTC,CSVDGVDLQDSYEQYF
-,TRBJ1-6,-,TRBV7-2,TGTGCCAGCAGCTTAGTGGGCAACAATTCACCCCTCCACTTT,CASSLVGNNSPLHF
many,TRBJ1-1,-,TRBV12-3/TRBV12-4,TGTGCCAGCCGGCCCCAACCCGCTGGGACTGAAGCTTTCTTT,CASRPQPAGTEAFF
-,TRBJ1-2,-,TRBV19,TGTGCCAGTAGTACGGACAGAAGTAACTATGGCTACACCTTC,CASSTDRSNYGYTF
-,TRBJ2-5,-,TRBV20-1,TGCAGTGCTTCATTGTTGGACGGTCAAGAGACCCAGTACTTC,CSASLLDGQETQYF
few,TRBJ1-2,-,TRBV5-1,TGCGCCAGCAGACAAACCCAGGGGAAAGCTAACTATGGCTACACCTTC,CASRQTQGKANYGYTF
-,TRBJ2-2,TRBD1,TRBV9,TGTGCCAGCAGCATCCGGGACAGGGTTGACACCGGGGAGCTGTTTTTT,CASSIRDRVDTGELFF
-,TRBJ1-5,TRBD1,TRBV20-1,TGCAGTGCTAAACGACAGGGGGTTAGCAATCAGCCCCAGCATTTT,CSAKRQGVSNQPQHF
many,TRBJ1-5,-,TRBV2,TGTGCCAGCAGTCCAGGGTTATGGCAGCCCCAGCATTTT,CASSPGLWQPQHF
-,TRBJ2-5,-,TRBV11-2,TGTGCCAGCAACCCCCCCCTAGCGTACCAAGAGACCCAGTACTTC,CASNPPLAYQETQYF
many,TRBJ2-5,TRBD1,TRBV12-3/TRBV12-4,TGTGCCAGCAGCCCGACAGGGGGCGGATTTACAGGAGAGACCCAGTACTTC,CASSPTGGGFTGETQYF
few,TRBJ2-2,TRBD2,TRBV6-2/TRBV6-3,TGTGCCAGCACCAGTCGGGGACTAGCGGGAGGCCACACCGGGGAGCTGTTTTTT,CASTSRGLAGGHTGELFF
-,TRBJ2-7,TRBD2,TRBV11-2,TGTGCCAGCAGCCCCGGGACTAGCGGGTTCCGGCAGTACTTC,CASSPGTSGFRQYF
few,TRBJ1-1,-,TRBV3-1,TGTGCCAGCAGCCAAGCTCGACGGGGCGAAGCTTTCTTT,CASSQARRGEAFF
many,TRBJ1-5,TRBD1,TRBV2,TGTGCCAGCAGCACCGAGGGGGCACGCAATCAGCCCCAGCATTTT,CASSTEGARNQPQHF
-,TRBJ1-4,-,TRBV30,TGTGCCTGGAGGAGGACAGACTTTAGCGAAAAACTGTTTTTT,CAWRRTDFSEKLFF
many,TRBJ1-4,TRBD1,TRBV12-3/TRBV12-4,TGTGCCAGCAGTTTACTCCCCCCTGGGACAGCCTATGAAAAACTGTTTTTT,CASSLLPPGTAYEKLFF
-,TRBJ2-5,-,TRBV28,TGTGCCAGCAGTTCTTCCCGGACAGTTCAAGAGGCCCAGTACTTC,CASSSSRTVQEAQYF
few,TRBJ2-7,-,TRBV5-1,TGCGCCAGCAGCTTCAACAGTATCTACGAGCAGTACTTC,CASSFNSIYEQYF
-,TRBJ1-5,-,TRBV10-3,TGTGCCATCAGTGAAGTGGGGACACAAGGAGGTCAGCCCCAGCATTTT,CAISEVGTQGGQPQHF
-,TRBJ1-2,-,TRBV28,TGTGCCAGCAGTTTTTCATTGGGGGGCTACACCTTC,CASSFSLGGYTF
few,TRBJ1-1,-,TRBV7-9,TGTGCCAGCAGCCTAGACACCCAAAACACTGAAGCTTTCTTT,CASSLDTQNTEAFF
many,TRBJ1-1,-,TRBV6-2/TRBV6-3,TGTGCCAGCAGTTGGGGTATGATAGCTGAAGCTTTCTTT,CASSWGMIAEAFF
many,TRBJ1-6,-,TRBV12-3/TRBV12-4,TGTGCCAGCAGTCTTGGGACGGCGGGACCCCTCCACTTT,CASSLGTAGPLHF
-,TRBJ2-2,-,TRBV7-9,TGTGCCAGCAGCTTTTACGGTTCCAACACCGGGGAGCTGTTTTTT,CASSFYGSNTGELFF
few,TRBJ2-2,TRBD2,TRBV27,TGTGCCAGCAGTTTAAGGGGCGGGAGGACCGCCGCCGGGGAGCTGTTTTTT,CASSLRGGRTAAGELFF
-,TRBJ2-7,TRBD1,TRBV5-5,TGTGCCAGCAGCTTGGCCCCACCAGGGGGTGCTGATTCCTACGAGCAGTACTTC,CASSLAPPGGADSYEQYF
-,TRBJ1-1,TRBD1,TRBV15,TGTGCCACCAGCAGAACCCTCATGAACCGGACAGGGAGAGTCACTGAAGCTTTCTTT,CATSRTLMNRTGRVTEAFF
-,TRBJ1-2,-,TRBV4-2,TGTGCCAGCAGCCAAGTGGGTAGTAGCTATGGCTACACCTTC,CASSQVGSSYGYTF
many,TRBJ1-1,-,TRBV11-2,TGTGCCAGCAGCTCGAATTTAGGAAACACTGAAGCTTTCTTT,CASSSNLGNTEAFF
-,TRBJ1-4,TRBD1,TRBV6-1,TGTGCCAGCAGTGAATCGGCAGGGGGTTTTAATGAAAAACTGTTTTTT,CASSESAGGFNEKLFF
-,TRBJ1-1,TRBD1,TRBV12-3/TRBV12-4,TGTGCCAGCAGACTCGGGACAGGGAGGCCGAACACTGAAGCTTTCTTT,CASRLGTGRPNTEAFF
few,TRBJ2-1,-,TRBV11-2,TGTGCCAGCAGCGCCCCAGCGGGACAGCTTTACAATGAGCAGTTCTTC,CASSAPAGQLYNEQFF
-,TRBJ1-2,TRBD1,TRBV19,TGTGCCAGTAGGACTCCGACAGGGTTTGACACCTTC,CASRTPTGFDTF
-,TRBJ1-5,-,TRBV7-9,TGTGCCAGCAGCTTAATGGGGCAGCCCCAGCATTTT,CASSLMGQPQHF
few,TRBJ1-5,-,TRBV12-5,TGTGCTAGTGGCGCGGAGGTTTATAGCAATCAGCCCCAGCATTTT,CASGAEVYSNQPQHF
-,TRBJ2-3,TRBD2,TRBV12-3/TRBV12-4,TGTGCCAGCAGCCCTCTCAACAGCGGGGCTGGGGGGGGTACGCAGTATTTT,CASSPLNSGAGGGTQYF
many,TRBJ1-1,TRBD1,TRBV12-3/TRBV12-4,TGTGCCAGCAGCTTCGGTTGGGGACAGGGGGCTTCTGAAGCTTTCTTT,CASSFGWGQGASEAFF
few,TRBJ2-7,-,TRBV29-1,TGCAGCGCCGGCCCCAGGACGGACGAAACCTACGAGCAGTACTTC,CSAGPRTDETYEQYF
few,TRBJ1-4,-,TRBV15,TGTGCCACCAGCAGAGATCGGGCTGCAACTAATGAAAAACTGTTTTTT,CATSRDRAATNEKLFF